The following is a T cell receptor (beta chain) sequence with its context. What it binds is unknown. This sample was included in a study of shared clonotypes between healthy human individuals. Study-level background: A couple of women and a few men aged 18 to 49 served as donors. For every donor, three CD4 naive, three CD4 memory, two CD8 naive and one CD8 memory plates were used.

General study points: The small donor group covered limited genetic and exposure diversity.

This CDR3 comprises 15 residues. With V trimmed by 5 bases and J by 7 bases, 5 bases remained unmatched. The germline V gene has CDR1 SEHNR and CDR2 FQNEAQ (reference sequence). On sorted subsets, replicate PCRs used roughly 220 ng DNA, or 25,000 to 35,000 T cell genomes. Sequenced by immunoSEQ multiplex PCR; TCRdb stores in-frame clones only, minus some. The data contain 2,500,000 or so clones, approximately 94% of them singletons. The chain couples TRBV7-9 to TRBJ2-5, with 15 positions matching TRBD2. The sequencing sample was made of naive CD4+ T cells from PBMCs. Stated subset: CD45RA+ positively selected. The receptor comes from a young man in good health. Some clones in this sample may be carry-over from other donors' samples. The CDR3 nucleotides are TGTGCCAGCAGCCTGTCGGGACTAGCGGGAGGGACCCAGTACTTC. Amino acids: CASSLSGLAGGTQYF.